Below are 32 T cell receptor beta chains sequenced from a single sample in a study of molecular identifiers for immune sequencing clone quantification. TCRdb analysed the PCR reads with MiXCR anew, one entry per CDR3 protein. The sample carries around 86,000 distinct CDR3 sequences, around 19% recorded once. Specimen: naive CD8+ T cells from blood, with Jurkat cell RNA spiked in. Subset reported: FACS-sorted CD8+CD4-CCR7+CD45RA+ naive T cells. These receptors came from a human donor in good health. Some libraries in this study had Jurkat cell RNA spiked in.

This clonotype was recorded at least ten times. V and J are TRBV20-1 and TRBJ2-1; 7 nucleotides align to TRBD2. V dropped 0 bases and J dropped 4; count of bases not matched to a gene: 9. CDR3 length: 16 amino acids. CDR1 and CDR2 (germline): DFQATT, SNEGSKA (reference sequence). This chain's CDR3 is CSARDLRESRYNEQFF. The CDR3 DNA reads TGCAGTGCTAGAGATTTGCGGGAGTCTCGGTACAATGAGCAGTTCTTC.

A remark on this clonotype: A clone one base away is much larger, so this may be a read error. The J gene is TRBJ2-7, the V gene TRBV19, with TRBD2 matching 11 bases. CDR3 size: 16 residues. Germline V gene sequence: CDR1 LNHDA, CDR2 SQIVND (reference sequence). The junction had 9 bases not matched to a gene; V was cut back by 6 bases and J by 2 bases. DNA of the CDR3: TGTGCCAGTAGGGGACTAGCGGAAGTTGGGACCTACGAGCAGTACTTC. Its protein product is CASRGLAEVGTYEQYF. The whole variable domain, filled in from reference TRBV19 and TRBJ2-7, reads DGGITQSPKYLFRKEGQNVTLSCEQNLNHDAMYWYRQDPGQGLRLIYYSQIVNDFQKGDIAEGYSVSREKKESFPLTVTSAQKNPTAFYLCASRGLAEVGTYEQYFGPGTRLTVT.

This clonotype was counted many times. The chain recombines TRBV11-2 with TRBJ2-5; D remains unclear. Germline values: CDR1 SGHAT, CDR2 FQNNGV. CDR3 length: 14 amino acids. With 0 bases removed from V and 4 bases from J, the gap between germline ends came to 9 bases. CDR3 region: CASSLELPAETQYF. CDR3 DNA: TGTGCCAGCAGCTTAGAACTTCCGGCAGAGACCCAGTACTTC.

In its sample, this clonotype was seen a few times. A much larger clone lies a single base off, so this may be a read error. The CDR3 nucleotides are TGTGCCTTGCTTACGACCCCCCAAGAGACCCAGTACTTC. Translation: CALLTTPQETQYF. The rearrangement links TRBV30 to TRBJ2-5; D gene unclear. Trimming pared 7 bases from V and 1 base from J, leaving 13 bases between. The CDR3 is 13 amino acids. CDR1 and CDR2 from the germline V gene are GTSNPN and SVGIG (reference sequence).

This clonotype was counted many times. This rearrangement joins TRBV29-1 to TRBJ2-1; D is possibly TRBD1 or TRBD2 (5 bases each). CDR1 is SQVTM, CDR2 ANQGSEA, per germline. V lost 4 bases and J 4 bases, leaving 14 bases between the germline ends. CDR3 length: 14 residues. The CDR3 sequence is CSVGLGPYYNEQFF. In DNA, the CDR3 is TGCAGCGTTGGGTTGGGACCATATTACAATGAGCAGTTCTTC.

Comments on this clonotype: A much bigger clone sits one base away, suggesting this may be a read error. This CDR3 is missing its conserved last phenylalanine or tryptophan, likely due to a read error. The rearrangement links TRBV19 to TRBJ2-3; D is undetermined. Germline V gene lookup returns CDR1 LNHDA and CDR2 SQIVND (reference sequence). The CDR3 has 14 residues. Trimming cost V 1 base and J 3 bases, with 8 bases left between them. The CDR3, as DNA: TGTGCCAGTAGTATAGTTGACTGGACAGATACGCAGTATCTT. It translates to CASSIVDWTDTQYL.

To note about this clonotype: A much bigger clone sits one base away, suggesting this may be a read error. The chain links TRBV12-3 or TRBV12-4 to TRBJ2-2; D unresolved. The CDR3 spans 12 residues. This chain's CDR3 is CASSLAVPELSF. The CDR3 coding sequence is TGTGCCAGCAGTTTAGCTGTCCCCGAGCTGTCTTTT.

The chain uses TRBV7-7 and TRBJ2-5; D gene uncertain. V lost 5 bases to trimming and J lost 3 bases, with 13 bases between them. Per the germline V gene, CDR1 is SSHAT and CDR2 is FNYEAQ (reference sequence). CDR3 length: 14 residues. Here the CDR3 reads CASSPLEDKETQYF. CDR3 sequence (DNA): TGTGCCAGCAGCCCACTCGAAGATAAAGAGACCCAGTACTTC.

This clonotype showed up just a few times. The chain joins TRBV11-2 to TRBJ2-7; D gene unclear. V was shortened by 1 base and J by 2 bases, with 6 bases between the two germline ends. The CDR3 is 13 amino acids. The V gene's germline CDR1 is SGHAT and CDR2 FQNNGV. CDR3: CASSLGVAYEQYF. The CDR3 DNA reads as TGTGCCAGCAGCTTAGGAGTCGCCTACGAGCAGTACTTC. Variable domain in full (rest from reference TRBV11-2 and TRBJ2-7): EAGVAQSPRYKIIEKRQSVAFWCNPISGHATLYWYQQILGQGPKLLIQFQNNGVVDDSQLPKDRFSAERLKGVDSTLKIQPAKLEDSAVYLCASSLGVAYEQYFGPGTRLTVT.

The sample holds many counts of this clonotype. The gene calls are TRBV30 and TRBJ1-4; D ambiguous. The CDR3 has 13 residues. Trimming pared 4 bases from V and 8 bases from J, leaving 14 bases between. Germline CDR1 is GTSNPN and CDR2 is SVGIG (reference sequence). The CDR3 bases are TGTGCCTGGATTCCGGACGATGAGGAAAAACTGTTTTTT. Translation gives CAWIPDDEEKLFF.

The table lists this clonotype with many counts. CDR3 in amino acids: CASSLVFAGAGDTQYF. The CDR3 DNA sequence: TGTGCCAGCAGCTTGGTTTTCGCGGGAGCGGGAGATACGCAGTATTTT. The gene calls are TRBV5-4 and TRBJ2-3, with 7 bases lining up with TRBD2. V shed 0 bases, J shed 5 bases, and the junction held 9 bases outside the gene matches. Germline CDR1 is SGHNT and CDR2 is YYREEE (reference sequence). This CDR3 has 16 residues. Complete variable domain (other parts from reference TRBV5-4 and TRBJ2-3): ETGVTQSPTHLIKTRGQQVTLRCSSQSGHNTVSWYQQALGQGPQFIFQYYREEENGRGNFPPRFSGLQFPNYSSELNVNALELDDSALYLCASSLVFAGAGDTQYFGPGTRLTVL.

The chain joins TRBV19 to TRBJ1-1; 12 bases fit TRBD1. Germline V lookup: CDR1 LNHDA, CDR2 SQIVND (reference sequence). V shed 8 bases and J 11 bases; nucleotides not matched to a gene: 12. The CDR3 is made up of 14 amino acids. As DNA, the CDR3 is TGTGCCAGTGGTAACCGGGACAGGGGGCCAAAGGCTTTCTTT. Protein sequence: CASGNRDRGPKAFF.

In this sample, this clonotype turned up many times. The chain has TRBV28 and TRBJ2-3; no reliable D call. V was shortened by 2 bases and J by 0 bases, with 9 bases between the two germline ends. Germline V gives CDR1 MDHEN, CDR2 SYDVKM. CDR3 length: 15 amino acids. The chain's CDR3 is CASSLNTFSTDTQYF. Here the CDR3 DNA reads TGTGCCAGCAGTTTAAACACGTTCAGCACAGATACGCAGTATTTT. The full variable domain, in which reference TRBV28 and TRBJ2-3 provide the parts outside the CDR3, is DVKVTQSSRYLVKRTGEKVFLECVQDMDHENMFWYRQDPGLGLRLIYFSYDVKMKEKGDIPEGYSVSREKKERFSLILESASTNQTSMYLCASSLNTFSTDTQYFGPGTRLTVL.

This clonotype was seen ten or more times. This chain links TRBV5-6 with TRBJ1-1, with D uncertain. Germline V CDR1 and CDR2: SGHDT, YYEEEE. The germline V and J ends were trimmed by 3 bases and 1 base, with 7 bases remaining between them. This CDR3 has 13 amino acids. Here the CDR3 DNA reads TGTGCCAGCAGCTACGACTCGAACACTGAAGCTTTCTTT. It codes for CASSYDSNTEAFF.

In its sample, this clonotype was seen many times. The gene calls are TRBV9 and TRBJ1-5, with D possibly matching TRBD1 (6 bases). CDR1 and CDR2 from the germline V gene are SGDLS and YYNGEE. The CDR3 is made up of 13 amino acids. Trimming stripped 4 bases from V and 4 bases from J, with 9 bases between. CDR3 protein: CASSPGTNQPQHF. DNA for the CDR3: TGTGCCAGCAGCCCGGGGACAAATCAGCCCCAGCATTTT.

This clonotype was seen at least ten times. V usage is TRBV6-6 and J usage is TRBJ2-3, with TRBD1 matching 10 bases. V gave up 5 bases and J gave up 5 bases; unmatched junction bases: 4. This CDR3 region has 14 residues. The germline V gene has CDR1 MNHNY and CDR2 SVGAGI (reference sequence). DNA for the CDR3: TGTGCCAGCAGTCTTGGACAGGGGGAAGATACGCAGTATTTT. It encodes CASSLGQGEDTQYF.

At least ten counts were recorded for this clonotype. This sequence joins TRBV12-3 or TRBV12-4 and TRBJ2-7; D is uncertain. The V end was cut by 3 bases, the J end by 3 bases, with 9 bases between. CDR3 length equals 13 residues. The CDR3 region has the DNA TGTGCCAGCAGTTTGGACCCCCGCTACGAGCAGTACTTC. Protein: CASSLDPRYEQYF.

At least ten counts were recorded for this clonotype. One end of the junction is discordant with germline, which a read error may explain. This chain uses TRBV19 with TRBJ2-1; TRBD2 agrees at 9 bases. Looked up from germline, CDR1 is LNHDA and CDR2 is SQIVND (reference sequence). The CDR3 covers 17 residues. The CDR3 spells CASSISSGGLAYSEQFF. The CDR3 nucleotides are TGTGCCAGTAGTATAAGTAGTGGGGGACTAGCCTACAGTGAGCAGTTCTTC.

Concerning this clonotype: Being one base from a much bigger clone, this may be a read error. J is TRBJ2-5 and V is TRBV7-6; 7 bases are a match to TRBD2. The V and J ends lost 4 bases and 5 bases, in that order; junction bases with no gene match: 7. The CDR3 runs to 14 residues. Germline V lookup: CDR1 SGHVS, CDR2 FNYEAQ. CDR3 residues: CASSSAYGRETQYF. DNA for the CDR3: TGTGCCAGCAGCTCAGCATACGGGAGGGAGACCCAGTACTTC.

The table lists this clonotype with many counts. The chain joins TRBV10-3 to TRBJ2-1; possible D gene TRBD1, 8 bases. The CDR3 contains 17 residues. CDR1 is ENHRY and CDR2 is SYGVKD in the germline V gene. V dropped 0 bases and J dropped 0 bases, with 12 bases sitting between them. In DNA form, the CDR3 reads TGTGCCATCAGTGAGTCGGACAGGGACTACTCCTACAATGAGCAGTTCTTC. It translates to CAISESDRDYSYNEQFF.

This clonotype was seen many times. This chain connects TRBV4-3 to TRBJ1-6; possibly TRBD1 for D (6 bases). V dropped 0 bases and J dropped 0 bases, with 9 bases sitting between them. Germline lookup yields CDR1 LGHNA and CDR2 YSLEER. This CDR3 has 17 residues. CDR3 region: CASSQEQGSSYNSPLHF. CDR3 DNA sequence: TGCGCCAGCAGCCAAGAACAGGGAAGCTCCTATAATTCACCCCTCCACTTT.

This clonotype has at least ten counts. The J gene is TRBJ2-4, the V gene TRBV7-9; 8 bases are a match to TRBD2. Germline loops: CDR1 SEHNR, CDR2 FQNEAQ (reference sequence). Losses at the gene ends were 5 bases for V and 5 bases for J; bases not matched to a gene: 8. The CDR3 has 15 residues. CDR3: CASSGGGPGENIQYF. In DNA form, the CDR3 reads TGTGCCAGCAGCGGCGGGGGGCCGGGGGAAAACATTCAGTACTTC.

This clonotype occurred many times. The rearrangement joins TRBV28 to TRBJ2-3, with 10 positions matching TRBD2. Germline V gives CDR1 MDHEN, CDR2 SYDVKM. The CDR3 is 16 amino acids. V lost 2 bases to trimming and J lost 5 bases; unmatched junction nucleotides: 7. The CDR3: CASSLRLAGDEDTQYF. The CDR3 region has the DNA TGTGCCAGCAGTTTAAGGCTAGCGGGAGATGAAGATACGCAGTATTTT.

This clonotype appeared a few times. The rearrangement joins TRBV10-3 to TRBJ2-5, with TRBD2 matching over 13 bases. J was trimmed by 3 bases and V by 8 bases; bases with no gene match: 9. The CDR3 is made up of 16 amino acids. Per the germline V gene, CDR1 is ENHRY and CDR2 is SYGVKD. The CDR3 protein is CAIATPGTSGEETQYF. CDR3 sequence (DNA): TGTGCCATCGCCACCCCCGGGACTAGCGGGGAAGAGACCCAGTACTTC.

This clonotype showed up many times. J is TRBJ2-7 and V is TRBV20-1; 11 bases are shared with TRBD2. The CDR3 consists of 15 residues. The ends lost 5 bases at V and 5 bases at J; junction bases unmatched: 11. Germline CDR1 DFQATT, CDR2 SNEGSKA (reference sequence). The CDR3 nucleotides read TGCAGTGCTTTTCTACTAGCGGGAGATGTCAACGAGCAGTACTTC. It yields the protein CSAFLLAGDVNEQYF.

This clonotype was detected only once. Compared with germline, one end of the junction differs, possibly owing to a read error. This rearrangement joins TRBV29-1 to TRBJ2-3, with a weak D call TRBD2 (8 bases). Germline values: CDR1 SQVTM, CDR2 ANQGSEA. CDR3 length: 16 residues. The CDR3 nucleotides are TGCAGCGGGAGGGGGCTAGCGGGTATAGTCACAGATACGCGGTATTTT. Translated, it gives CSGRGLAGIVTDTRYF.

This clonotype was picked up many times. CDR3 residues: CASSANPGTGLSEQYF. In DNA form, the CDR3 reads TGTGCCAGCAGTGCGAACCCCGGGACAGGGCTCTCCGAGCAGTACTTC. This chain connects TRBV6-5 to TRBJ2-7, with TRBD1 matching 9 bases. V lost 5 bases to trimming and J lost 6 bases; unmatched junction nucleotides: 14. The CDR3 contains 16 residues. Germline V CDR1 and CDR2: MNHEY, SVGAGI.

The table lists this clonotype with many counts. The chain combines TRBV28 with TRBJ1-5; possibly TRBD1 for D (5 bases). Germline V gene sequence: CDR1 MDHEN, CDR2 SYDVKM. V was trimmed by 5 bases and J by 6 bases, leaving 17 bases between them. The CDR3 spans 15 residues. For the CDR3, the DNA is TGTGCCAGCAGTCCCCCAGGGCTTTATGCTCAGCCCCAGCATTTT. Protein: CASSPPGLYAQPQHF. Together with reference TRBV28 and TRBJ1-5, the CDR3 gives the full variable domain: DVKVTQSSRYLVKRTGEKVFLECVQDMDHENMFWYRQDPGLGLRLIYFSYDVKMKEKGDIPEGYSVSREKKERFSLILESASTNQTSMYLCASSPPGLYAQPQHFGDGTRLSIL.

There are many counts of this clonotype. The CDR3 nucleotides read TGTGCCAGCAGCTTGGAGGGGGCTGCCTACGAGCAGTACTTC. Encoded protein: CASSLEGAAYEQYF. The genes are TRBV5-4 and TRBJ2-7, with 7 bases identical to TRBD1. There are 14 residues in the CDR3. After removal of 0 bases from V and 2 bases from J, the junction contained 2 bases not matched to a gene. Germline assignment: CDR1 SGHNT and CDR2 YYREEE (reference sequence).

This clonotype has just a few counts. A read error may explain this, as a much larger clone is one base away. This chain joins TRBV19 and TRBJ1-4; 10 positions agree with TRBD1. The CDR3 spans 15 residues. Germline V lookup: CDR1 LNHDA, CDR2 SQIVND (reference sequence). The V segment lost 2 bases and the J segment 7 bases; nucleotides outside the gene matches: 4. CDR3: CASSISTGGGEKLFF. Written as DNA, the CDR3 is TGTGCCAGTAGTATATCGACAGGGGGCGGTGAAAAACTGTTTTTT.

The V and J genes are TRBV3-2 and TRBJ2-3; TRBD2, the table's D call, was not compared with the DNA. TRBV3-2 is annotated as a pseudogene. There are 16 residues in the CDR3. CDR3 coding DNA: TGTGCCGGCAGCCAGGATAGCGGGAGGTACACAGATACGCAGTATTTT. This sequence encodes CAGSQDSGRYTDTQYF.

Concerning this clonotype itself: A much larger clone is a single base away; this may be a read error. J is TRBJ2-3 and V is TRBV27, with 8 positions matching TRBD2. The CDR3 runs 15 residues. Germline lookup yields CDR1 MNHEY and CDR2 SMNVEV (reference sequence). The V segment lost 8 bases and the J segment 4 bases; nucleotides outside the gene matches: 11. CDR3 nucleotide sequence: TGTGCCAGCGGTACTGGGACTAGTCGGGCAGATACGCAGTATTTT. Translating it yields CASGTGTSRADTQYF.